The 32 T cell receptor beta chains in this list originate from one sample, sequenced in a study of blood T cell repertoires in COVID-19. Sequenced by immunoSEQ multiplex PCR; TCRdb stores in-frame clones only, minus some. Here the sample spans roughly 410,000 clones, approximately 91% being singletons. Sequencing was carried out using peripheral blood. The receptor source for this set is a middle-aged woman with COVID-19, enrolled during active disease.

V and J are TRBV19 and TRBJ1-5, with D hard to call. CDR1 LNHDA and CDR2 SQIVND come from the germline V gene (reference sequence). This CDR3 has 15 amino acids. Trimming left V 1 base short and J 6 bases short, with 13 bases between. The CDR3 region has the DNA TGTGCCAGTAGTATAGGTCCCGGGGAGGGTCAGCCCCAGCATTTT. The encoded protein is CASSIGPGEGQPQHF.

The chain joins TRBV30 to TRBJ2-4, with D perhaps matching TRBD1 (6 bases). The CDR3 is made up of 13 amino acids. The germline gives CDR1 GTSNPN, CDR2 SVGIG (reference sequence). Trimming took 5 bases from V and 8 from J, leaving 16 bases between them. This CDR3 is CAWSAGVIYIQYF. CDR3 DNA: TGTGCCTGGTCCGCAGGGGTAATTTACATTCAGTACTTC. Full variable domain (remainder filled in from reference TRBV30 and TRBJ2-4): SQTIHQWPATLVQPVGSPLSLECTVEGTSNPNLYWYRQAAGRGLQLLFYSVGIGQISSEVPQNLSASRPQDRQFILSSKKLLLSDSGFYLCAWSAGVIYIQYFGAGTRLSVL.

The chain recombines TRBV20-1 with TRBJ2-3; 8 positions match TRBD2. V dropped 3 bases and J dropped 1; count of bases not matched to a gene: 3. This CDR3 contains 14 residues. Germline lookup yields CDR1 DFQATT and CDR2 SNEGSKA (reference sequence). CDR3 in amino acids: CSASPLAGTDTQYF. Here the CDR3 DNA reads TGCAGTGCTAGTCCACTAGCGGGCACAGATACGCAGTATTTT.

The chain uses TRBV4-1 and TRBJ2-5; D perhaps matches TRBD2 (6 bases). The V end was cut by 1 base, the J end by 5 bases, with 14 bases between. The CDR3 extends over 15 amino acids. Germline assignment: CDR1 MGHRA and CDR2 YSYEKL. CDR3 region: CASSQAVGLPETQYF. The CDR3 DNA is TGCGCCAGCAGCCAAGCCGTGGGACTTCCGGAGACCCAGTACTTC.

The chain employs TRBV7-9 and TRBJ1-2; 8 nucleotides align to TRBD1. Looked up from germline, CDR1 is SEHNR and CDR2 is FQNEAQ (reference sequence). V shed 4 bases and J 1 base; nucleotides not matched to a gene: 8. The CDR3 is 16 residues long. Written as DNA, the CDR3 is TGTGCCAGCAGCTGGGGACAGGAGTCCTTTAACTATGGCTACACCTTC. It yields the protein CASSWGQESFNYGYTF. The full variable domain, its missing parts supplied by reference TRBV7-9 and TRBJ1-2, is DTGVSQNPRHKITKRGQNVTFRCDPISEHNRLYWYRQTLGQGPEFLTYFQNEAQLEKSRLLSDRFSAERPKGSFSTLEIQRTEQGDSAMYLCASSWGQESFNYGYTFGSGTRLTVV.

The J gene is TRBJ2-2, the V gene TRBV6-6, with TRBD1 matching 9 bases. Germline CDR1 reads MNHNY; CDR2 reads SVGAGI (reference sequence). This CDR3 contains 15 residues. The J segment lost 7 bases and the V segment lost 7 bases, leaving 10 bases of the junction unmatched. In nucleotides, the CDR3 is TGTGCCAGCACAAAGCCTGACAGGGGGAGCGGGGAGCTGTTTTTT. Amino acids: CASTKPDRGSGELFF.

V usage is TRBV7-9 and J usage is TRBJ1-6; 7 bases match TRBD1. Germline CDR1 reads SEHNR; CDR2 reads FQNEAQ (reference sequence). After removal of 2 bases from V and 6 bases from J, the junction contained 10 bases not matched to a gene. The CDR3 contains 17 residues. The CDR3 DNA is TGTGCCAGCAGCTTAACCCTGACAGGGATTCGTAATTCACCCCTCCACTTT. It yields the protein CASSLTLTGIRNSPLHF.

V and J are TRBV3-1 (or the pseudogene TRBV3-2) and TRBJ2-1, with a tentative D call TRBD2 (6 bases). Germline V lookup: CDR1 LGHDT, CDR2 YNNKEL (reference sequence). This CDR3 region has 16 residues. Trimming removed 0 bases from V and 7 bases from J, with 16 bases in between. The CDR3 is CASSQERDILGNEQFF. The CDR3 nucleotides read TGTGCCAGCAGCCAAGAGCGGGATATCTTAGGTAATGAGCAGTTCTTC.

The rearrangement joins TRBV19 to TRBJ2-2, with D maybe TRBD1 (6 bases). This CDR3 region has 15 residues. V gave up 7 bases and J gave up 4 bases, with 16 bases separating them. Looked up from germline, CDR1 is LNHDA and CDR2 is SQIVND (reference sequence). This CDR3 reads CASTPLVGGTGELFF. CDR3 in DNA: TGTGCCAGTACCCCCTTGGTAGGGGGCACCGGGGAGCTGTTTTTT.

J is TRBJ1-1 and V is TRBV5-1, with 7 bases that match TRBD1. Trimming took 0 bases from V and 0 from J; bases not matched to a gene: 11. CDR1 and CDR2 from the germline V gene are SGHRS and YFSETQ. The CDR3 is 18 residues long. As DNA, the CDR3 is TGCGCCAGCAGCTTGGGGACAGGCCTTGGGGTTATGAACACTGAAGCTTTCTTT. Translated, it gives CASSLGTGLGVMNTEAFF.

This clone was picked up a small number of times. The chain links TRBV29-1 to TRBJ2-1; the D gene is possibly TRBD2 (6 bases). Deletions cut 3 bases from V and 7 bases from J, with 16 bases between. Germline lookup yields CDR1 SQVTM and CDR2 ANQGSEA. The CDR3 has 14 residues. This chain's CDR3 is CSVDMLGGKNEQFF. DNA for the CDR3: TGCAGCGTTGATATGCTTGGGGGGAAGAATGAGCAGTTCTTC.

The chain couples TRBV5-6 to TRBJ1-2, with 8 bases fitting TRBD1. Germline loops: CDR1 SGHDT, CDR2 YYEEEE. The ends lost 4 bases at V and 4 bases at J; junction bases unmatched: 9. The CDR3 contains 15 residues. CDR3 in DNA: TGTGCCAGCAGCCAAGGACAGGGTAGAGGCTATGGCTACACCTTC. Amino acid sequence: CASSQGQGRGYGYTF.

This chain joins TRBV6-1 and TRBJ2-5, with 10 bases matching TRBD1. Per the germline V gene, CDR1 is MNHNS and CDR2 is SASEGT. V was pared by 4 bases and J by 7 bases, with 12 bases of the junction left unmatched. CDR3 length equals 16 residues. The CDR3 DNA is TGTGCCAGCAGTGGATCGACAGGGGGCGCATATAGGACCCAGTACTTC. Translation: CASSGSTGGAYRTQYF.

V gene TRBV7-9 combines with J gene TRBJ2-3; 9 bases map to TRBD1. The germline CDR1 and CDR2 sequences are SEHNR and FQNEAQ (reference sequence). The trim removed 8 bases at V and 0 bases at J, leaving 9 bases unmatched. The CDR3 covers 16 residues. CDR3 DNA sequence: TGTGCCAGCCACTGGGGGGGGACAGGGAGCACAGATACGCAGTATTTT. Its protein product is CASHWGGTGSTDTQYF.

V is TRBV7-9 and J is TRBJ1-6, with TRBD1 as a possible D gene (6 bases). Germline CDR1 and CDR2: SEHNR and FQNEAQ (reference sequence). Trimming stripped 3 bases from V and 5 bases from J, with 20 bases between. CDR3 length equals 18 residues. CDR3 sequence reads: CASSFGTGDHRDNSPLHF. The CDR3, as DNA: TGTGCCAGCAGCTTTGGTACAGGAGATCACAGGGATAATTCACCCCTCCACTTT.

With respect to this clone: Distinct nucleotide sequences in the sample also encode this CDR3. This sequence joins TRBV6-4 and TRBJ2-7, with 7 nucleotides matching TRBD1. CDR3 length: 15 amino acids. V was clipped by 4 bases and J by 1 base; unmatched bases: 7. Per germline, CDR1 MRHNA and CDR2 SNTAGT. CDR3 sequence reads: CASSVGAGGSYEQYF. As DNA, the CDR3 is TGTGCCAGCAGTGTTGGGGCAGGGGGATCCTACGAGCAGTACTTC.

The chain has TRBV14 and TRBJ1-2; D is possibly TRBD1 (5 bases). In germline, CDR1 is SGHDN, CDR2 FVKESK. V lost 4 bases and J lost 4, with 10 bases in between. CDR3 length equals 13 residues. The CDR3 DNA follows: TGTGCCAGCAGCCGGGGCAGACTCTATGGCTACACCTTC. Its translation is CASSRGRLYGYTF.

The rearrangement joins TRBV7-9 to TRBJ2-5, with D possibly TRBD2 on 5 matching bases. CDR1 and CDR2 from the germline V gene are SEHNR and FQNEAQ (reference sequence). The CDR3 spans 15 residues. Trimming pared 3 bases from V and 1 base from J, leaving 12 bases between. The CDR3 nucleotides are TGTGCCAGCAGCTTTTCGGGAACTACCCAAGAGACCCAGTACTTC. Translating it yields CASSFSGTTQETQYF.

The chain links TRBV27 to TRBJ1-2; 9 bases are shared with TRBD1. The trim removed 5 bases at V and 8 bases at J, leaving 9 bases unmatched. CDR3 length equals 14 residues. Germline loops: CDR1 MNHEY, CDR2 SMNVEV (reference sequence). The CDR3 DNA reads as TGTGCCAGCAGTCCCTCGACAGGGGGATTGGGCTACACCTTC. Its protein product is CASSPSTGGLGYTF.

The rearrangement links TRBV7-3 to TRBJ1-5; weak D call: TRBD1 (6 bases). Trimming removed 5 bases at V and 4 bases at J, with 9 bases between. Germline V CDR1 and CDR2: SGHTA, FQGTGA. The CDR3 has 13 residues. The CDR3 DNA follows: TGTGCCAGCAGCCCCGGACAGAATCAGCCCCAGCATTTT. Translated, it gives CASSPGQNQPQHF.

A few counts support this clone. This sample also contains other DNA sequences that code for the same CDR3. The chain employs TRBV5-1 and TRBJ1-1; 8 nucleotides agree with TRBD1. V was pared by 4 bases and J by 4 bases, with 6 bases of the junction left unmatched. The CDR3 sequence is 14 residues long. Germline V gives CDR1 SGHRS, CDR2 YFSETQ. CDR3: CASSPRTGSTEAFF. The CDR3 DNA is TGCGCCAGCAGCCCTCGGACAGGGTCCACTGAAGCTTTCTTT.

CDR3 amino acids: CASSLARSWGGTDTQYF. CDR3 nucleotide sequence: TGTGCCAGCAGCTTGGCCAGGAGCTGGGGCGGCACAGATACGCAGTATTTT. The chain recombines TRBV5-5 with TRBJ2-3, with D possibly being TRBD1 (5 bases). V lost 0 bases, J lost 1 base, and 15 bases lay in between. This CDR3 has 17 residues. The germline V gene encodes CDR1 SGHKS and CDR2 YYEKEE (reference sequence).

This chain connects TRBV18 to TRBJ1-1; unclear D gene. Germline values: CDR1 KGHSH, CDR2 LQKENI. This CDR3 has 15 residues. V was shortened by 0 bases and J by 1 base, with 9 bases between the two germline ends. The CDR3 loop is CASSPPNGGNTEAFF. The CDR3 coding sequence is TGTGCCAGCTCACCACCAAATGGAGGGAACACTGAAGCTTTCTTT.

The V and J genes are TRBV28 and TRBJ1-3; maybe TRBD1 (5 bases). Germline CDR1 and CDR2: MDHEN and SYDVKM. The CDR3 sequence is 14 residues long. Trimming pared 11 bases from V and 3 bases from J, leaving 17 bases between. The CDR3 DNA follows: TGTGCCTATTCGACAGCGGGGGGTGGAAACACCATATATTTT. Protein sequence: CAYSTAGGGNTIYF.

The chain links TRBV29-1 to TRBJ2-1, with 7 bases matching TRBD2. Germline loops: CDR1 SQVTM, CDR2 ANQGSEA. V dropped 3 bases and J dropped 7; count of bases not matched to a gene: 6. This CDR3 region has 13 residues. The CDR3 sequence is CSVEERDRNEQFF. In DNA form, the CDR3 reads TGCAGCGTTGAGGAGCGGGATCGGAATGAGCAGTTCTTC.

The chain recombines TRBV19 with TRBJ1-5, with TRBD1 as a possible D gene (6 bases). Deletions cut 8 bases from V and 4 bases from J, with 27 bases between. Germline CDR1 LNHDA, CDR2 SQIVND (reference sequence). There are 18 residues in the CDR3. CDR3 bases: TGTGCCAGTTCACACCGGGGGGCTTCTATCAGGGTTAATCAGCCCCAGCATTTT. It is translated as CASSHRGASIRVNQPQHF. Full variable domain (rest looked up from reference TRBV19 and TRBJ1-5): DGGITQSPKYLFRKEGQNVTLSCEQNLNHDAMYWYRQDPGQGLRLIYYSQIVNDFQKGDIAEGYSVSREKKESFPLTVTSAQKNPTAFYLCASSHRGASIRVNQPQHFGDGTRLSIL.

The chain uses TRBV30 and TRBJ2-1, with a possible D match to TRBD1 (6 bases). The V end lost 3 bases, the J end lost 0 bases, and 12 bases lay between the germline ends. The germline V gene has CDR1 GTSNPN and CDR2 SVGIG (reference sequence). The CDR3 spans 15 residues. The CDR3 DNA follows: TGTGCCTGGAGCGCCGGACAGAGCTCCTACAATGAGCAGTTCTTC. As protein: CAWSAGQSSYNEQFF. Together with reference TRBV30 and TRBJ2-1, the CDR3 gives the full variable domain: SQTIHQWPATLVQPVGSPLSLECTVEGTSNPNLYWYRQAAGRGLQLLFYSVGIGQISSEVPQNLSASRPQDRQFILSSKKLLLSDSGFYLCAWSAGQSSYNEQFFGPGTRLTVL.

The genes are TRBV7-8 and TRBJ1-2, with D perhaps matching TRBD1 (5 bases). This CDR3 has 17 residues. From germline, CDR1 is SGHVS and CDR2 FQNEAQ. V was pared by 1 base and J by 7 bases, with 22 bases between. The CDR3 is CASSLERGLLGQGGYTF. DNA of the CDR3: TGTGCCAGCAGCTTAGAACGGGGACTCCTCGGGCAGGGTGGCTACACCTTC.

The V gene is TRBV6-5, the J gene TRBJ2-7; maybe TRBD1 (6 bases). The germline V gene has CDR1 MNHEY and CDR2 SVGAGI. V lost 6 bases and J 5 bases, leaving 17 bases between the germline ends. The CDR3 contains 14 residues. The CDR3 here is CASRQGAQGNEQYF. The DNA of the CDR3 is TGTGCCAGCAGACAGGGCGCCCAGGGGAACGAGCAGTACTTC.

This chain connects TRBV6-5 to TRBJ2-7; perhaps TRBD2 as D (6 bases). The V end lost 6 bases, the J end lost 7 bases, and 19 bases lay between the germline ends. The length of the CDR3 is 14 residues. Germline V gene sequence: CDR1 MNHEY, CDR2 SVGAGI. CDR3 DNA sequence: TGTGCCAGCAGCCGCCCCGGGGGTGCGAAAGAGCAGTACTTC. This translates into CASSRPGGAKEQYF.

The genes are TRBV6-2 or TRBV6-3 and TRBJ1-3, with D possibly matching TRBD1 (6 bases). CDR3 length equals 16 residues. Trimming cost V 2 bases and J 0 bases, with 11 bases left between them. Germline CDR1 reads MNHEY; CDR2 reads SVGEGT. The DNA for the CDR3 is TGTGCCAGCAGTTACGGACAGCCCCACTCTGGAAACACCATATATTTT. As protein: CASSYGQPHSGNTIYF.

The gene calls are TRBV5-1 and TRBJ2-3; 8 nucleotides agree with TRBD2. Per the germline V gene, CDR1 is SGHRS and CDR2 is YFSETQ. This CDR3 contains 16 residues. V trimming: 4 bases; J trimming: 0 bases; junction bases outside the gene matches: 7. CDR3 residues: CASSNPASGSTDTQYF. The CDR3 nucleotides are TGCGCCAGCAGCAACCCCGCTAGCGGGAGCACAGATACGCAGTATTTT.